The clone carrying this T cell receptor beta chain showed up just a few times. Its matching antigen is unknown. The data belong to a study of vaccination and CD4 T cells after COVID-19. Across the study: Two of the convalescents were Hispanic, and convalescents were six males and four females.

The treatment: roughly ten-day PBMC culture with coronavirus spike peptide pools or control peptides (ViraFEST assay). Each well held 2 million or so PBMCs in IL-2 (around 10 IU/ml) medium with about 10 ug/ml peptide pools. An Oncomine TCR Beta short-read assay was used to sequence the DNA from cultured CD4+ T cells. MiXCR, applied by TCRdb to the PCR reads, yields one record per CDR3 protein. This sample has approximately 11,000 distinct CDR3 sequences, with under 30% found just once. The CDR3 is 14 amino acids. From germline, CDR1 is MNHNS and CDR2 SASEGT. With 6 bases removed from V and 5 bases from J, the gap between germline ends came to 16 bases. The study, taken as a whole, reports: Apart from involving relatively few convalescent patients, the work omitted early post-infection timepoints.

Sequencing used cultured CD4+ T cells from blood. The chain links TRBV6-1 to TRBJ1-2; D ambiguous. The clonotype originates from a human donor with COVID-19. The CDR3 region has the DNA TGTGCCAGCAGCCCTCCCGTCGGGGTATATGGCTACACCTTC. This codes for CASSPPVGVYGYTF.